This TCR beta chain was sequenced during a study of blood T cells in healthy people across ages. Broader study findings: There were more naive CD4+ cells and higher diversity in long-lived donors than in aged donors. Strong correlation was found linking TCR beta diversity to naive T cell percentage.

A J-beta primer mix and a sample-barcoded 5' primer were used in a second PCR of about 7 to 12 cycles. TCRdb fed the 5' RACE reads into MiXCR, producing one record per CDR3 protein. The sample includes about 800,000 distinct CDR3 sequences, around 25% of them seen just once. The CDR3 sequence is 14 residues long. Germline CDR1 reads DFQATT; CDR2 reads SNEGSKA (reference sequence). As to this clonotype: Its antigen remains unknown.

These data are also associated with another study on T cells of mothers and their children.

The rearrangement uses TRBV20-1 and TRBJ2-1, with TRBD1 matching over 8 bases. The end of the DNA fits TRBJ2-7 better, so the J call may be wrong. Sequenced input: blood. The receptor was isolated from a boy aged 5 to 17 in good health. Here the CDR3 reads CSASPDRAPHGQYF. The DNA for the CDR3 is TGCAGTGCTAGCCCGGACAGGGCCCCCCACGGGCAGTACTTC.